A single sample is the source of the 23 T cell receptor beta chains below, sequenced in a study of blood T cells in healthy people across ages. Then a second PCR, running roughly 7 to 11 cycles, was carried out with a sample-barcoded 5' primer and a J-beta primer mix. TCRdb passed the 5' RACE reads through MiXCR, listing each CDR3 protein once. The table has approximately 900,000 distinct CDR3 sequences, roughly 43% seen once. Sequencing was carried out using blood. The receptors stem from a man under 40 in good health.

To note about this clonotype: One end of the junction is discordant with germline, which a read error may explain. The chain is built from TRBV7-3 and TRBJ2-3; 8 bases are a match to TRBD2. Germline CDR1 and CDR2: SGHTA and FQGTGA. This CDR3 contains 18 residues. The CDR3 here is CAGSITPAGGPSTDTQYF. As DNA, the CDR3 is TGTGCCGGCAGTATAACCCCGGCGGGGGGCCCTAGCACAGATACGCAGTATTTT.

CDR3 amino acids: CASSIGEGSGKLFF. The CDR3 DNA reads as TGTGCCAGCAGTATTGGGGAGGGGTCGGGAAAACTGTTTTTT. The J gene is TRBJ1-4, the V gene TRBV5-5, with D possibly TRBD1 on 5 matching bases. This CDR3 has 14 amino acids. Germline CDR1 SGHKS, CDR2 YYEKEE (reference sequence). Trimming cost V 5 bases and J 10 bases, with 18 bases left between them.

The V and J genes are TRBV28 and TRBJ1-1; 7 bases fit TRBD1. V lost 7 bases and J lost 1; bases outside the gene matches: 6. This CDR3 region has 14 residues. Germline assignment: CDR1 MDHEN and CDR2 SYDVKM. CDR3 DNA: TGTGCCAGCACTCCCGGGGACAGGAACACTGAAGCTTTCTTT. Protein sequence: CASTPGDRNTEAFF.

This clonotype was recorded a few times. This rearrangement joins TRBV4-3 to TRBJ2-7, with a tentative D call TRBD1 (5 bases). The CDR3 spans 15 residues. Per germline, CDR1 LGHNA and CDR2 YSLEER. Between the trimmed V and J ends, which lost 0 bases and 2 bases, there was a span of 11 bases. The CDR3 loop is CASSQDRSRAYEQYF. DNA for the CDR3: TGCGCCAGCAGCCAAGATCGGAGCAGGGCCTACGAGCAGTACTTC.

The table lists this clonotype with a few counts. This chain links TRBV6-1 with TRBJ1-5; D might be TRBD1 (5 bases). Trimming took off 7 bases at V and 0 bases at J, with 13 bases between the two ends. Germline V CDR1 and CDR2: MNHNS, SASEGT. CDR3 length: 15 residues. CDR3 sequence: CASIYTGHSNQPQHF. DNA of the CDR3: TGTGCCAGCATCTACACAGGCCATAGCAATCAGCCCCAGCATTTT.

This clonotype was picked up a small number of times. V is TRBV5-1 and J is TRBJ2-7; 8 nucleotides align to TRBD1. CDR3 length: 17 amino acids. Germline CDR1 reads SGHRS; CDR2 reads YFSETQ. V lost 1 base to trimming and J lost 0 bases; unmatched junction nucleotides: 9. The CDR3 protein is CASSLFSGQGISYEQYF. The CDR3 bases are TGCGCCAGCAGCTTGTTTTCCGGACAGGGAATCTCCTACGAGCAGTACTTC.

The chain employs TRBV4-2 and TRBJ1-1, with 10 bases identical to TRBD1. CDR3 length equals 16 residues. Germline CDR1 reads LGHNA; CDR2 reads YNFKEQ. V gave up 4 bases and J gave up 1 base; unmatched junction bases: 6. The CDR3 region is CASSPRTGGTNTEAFF. The CDR3 DNA reads as TGTGCCAGCAGCCCTAGGACAGGGGGTACGAACACTGAAGCTTTCTTT.

There are a few counts of this clonotype. V is TRBV4-2 and J is TRBJ1-2; D is unresolved. This CDR3 comprises 14 residues. V gave up 0 bases and J gave up 5 bases, with 10 bases separating them. Per the germline V gene, CDR1 is LGHNA and CDR2 is YNFKEQ. The CDR3 nucleotides are TGTGCCAGCAGCCAAGATTTGGCTGAATATGGCTACACCTTC. Translation: CASSQDLAEYGYTF.

The rearrangement joins TRBV7-2 to TRBJ2-4; D gene uncertain. The DNA end lines up better with TRBJ2-7; the J call may be wrong. Germline V gives CDR1 SGHTA, CDR2 FQGNSA. This CDR3 is built from 13 residues. The CDR3: CASSSPTEYEQYF. CDR3 nucleotide sequence: TGTGCCAGCAGCTCCCCGACTGAATACGAGCAGTACTTC.

This clonotype has only a few counts. The CDR3 spells CSAATGATDTQYF. CDR3 in DNA: TGCAGCGCCGCGACAGGGGCGACGGATACGCAGTATTTT. The J gene is TRBJ2-3, the V gene TRBV29-1; 8 bases are shared with TRBD1. After removal of 7 bases from V and 6 bases from J, the junction contained 9 bases not matched to a gene. The CDR3 is 13 residues long. Germline CDR1 SQVTM, CDR2 ANQGSEA.

V gene TRBV5-6 combines with J gene TRBJ1-4; D remains unclear. From germline, CDR1 is SGHDT and CDR2 YYEEEE. The V gene lost 6 bases and the J gene lost 0 bases, with 15 bases spanning the gap. The CDR3 is made up of 16 amino acids. For the CDR3, the DNA is TGTGCCAGCACCAGCGGAGGCGCTTCAACTAATGAAAAACTGTTTTTT. Translated, it gives CASTSGGASTNEKLFF.

This clonotype was seen more than once but under ten times. The genes are TRBV4-1 and TRBJ2-1; TRBD1 agrees at 8 bases. The trim removed 4 bases at V and 5 bases at J, leaving 7 bases unmatched. The CDR3 sequence is 15 residues long. CDR1 MGHRA and CDR2 YSYEKL come from the germline V gene. CDR3 residues: CASSRPTGGHNEQFF. The CDR3 nucleotides are TGCGCCAGCAGCCGACCCACAGGGGGTCACAATGAGCAGTTCTTC.

The chain links TRBV10-3 to TRBJ1-5; no definite D call. Germline V gene data show CDR1 as ENHRY and CDR2 as SYGVKD. CDR3 size: 12 residues. V lost 8 bases and J 5 bases, leaving 10 bases between the germline ends. The CDR3, as DNA: TGTGCCATCGGAGATTCTGATCAGCCCCAGCATTTT. Translating gives CAIGDSDQPQHF.

A few counts support this clonotype. The chain carries TRBV28 and TRBJ2-7; TRBD2 matches at 13 bases. The CDR3 covers 15 residues. Unmatched junction bases numbered 8, after V lost 5 bases and J lost 7 bases. Germline values: CDR1 MDHEN, CDR2 SYDVKM. The DNA of the CDR3 is TGTGCCAGCAGTCCACGGACTAGCGGGGGTGGGGAGCAGTACTTC. It translates to CASSPRTSGGGEQYF. The entire variable domain, with the rest obtained from reference TRBV28 and TRBJ2-7, is as follows: DVKVTQSSRYLVKRTGEKVFLECVQDMDHENMFWYRQDPGLGLRLIYFSYDVKMKEKGDIPEGYSVSREKKERFSLILESASTNQTSMYLCASSPRTSGGGEQYFGPGTRLTVT.

The sample holds a few counts of this clonotype. V and J are TRBV5-6 and TRBJ1-6, with 9 nucleotides matching TRBD1. The CDR3 covers 15 residues. J gave up 5 bases and V 3 bases, and 3 bases lay outside the gene matches. Germline V gene sequence: CDR1 SGHDT, CDR2 YYEEEE. CDR3 in DNA: TGTGCCAGCAGCTGGGGGACAGGGCATAATTCACCCCTCCACTTT. Its translation: CASSWGTGHNSPLHF.

This clonotype appeared a few times. The rearrangement links TRBV27 to TRBJ2-3; 12 bases are shared with TRBD2. Germline lookup yields CDR1 MNHEY and CDR2 SMNVEV (reference sequence). V lost 6 bases to trimming and J lost 2 bases; unmatched junction nucleotides: 9. The CDR3 covers 17 residues. The CDR3 sequence: CASRRLAGALNTDTQYF. The CDR3 region has the DNA TGTGCCAGCAGGCGACTAGCGGGGGCCTTAAACACAGATACGCAGTATTTT.

This clonotype was observed a handful of times. The V gene is TRBV29-1, the J gene TRBJ2-1; D remains ambiguous. The length of the CDR3 is 12 residues. Trimming removed 6 bases at V and 6 bases at J, with 12 bases between. Germline values: CDR1 SQVTM, CDR2 ANQGSEA. CDR3 DNA: TGCAGCGTCCCGCCGGTGGGCAATGAGCAGTTCTTC. This encodes CSVPPVGNEQFF.

This rearrangement joins TRBV20-1 to TRBJ1-6; D is uncertain. CDR3 size: 13 residues. Trimming stripped 5 bases from V and 7 bases from J, with 12 bases between. The V gene's germline CDR1 is DFQATT and CDR2 SNEGSKA (reference sequence). DNA for the CDR3: TGCAGTGCTTCCGAAACTGAAAATTCACCCCTCCACTTT. This sequence encodes CSASETENSPLHF.

The rearrangement links TRBV20-1 to TRBJ2-7; D is possibly TRBD1 or TRBD2 (5 bases each). Germline CDR1 and CDR2: DFQATT and SNEGSKA (reference sequence). V was pared by 5 bases and J by 2 bases, with 10 bases between. The CDR3 runs 12 residues. In DNA, the CDR3 is TGCAGTGCTGGGGACGGGACCTACGAGCAGTACTTC. This gives the protein CSAGDGTYEQYF.

The chain has TRBV6-1 and TRBJ1-2, with TRBD1 identical over 7 bases. Germline CDR1 MNHNS, CDR2 SASEGT. The V segment lost 0 bases and the J segment 3 bases; nucleotides outside the gene matches: 13. CDR3 length: 18 amino acids. The CDR3 is CASSEANLQGKSDYGYTF. DNA of the CDR3: TGTGCCAGCAGTGAAGCAAACCTACAGGGGAAGAGCGACTATGGCTACACCTTC.

This clonotype has just a few counts. The V gene is TRBV12-3 or TRBV12-4, the J gene TRBJ2-5; 8 nucleotides agree with TRBD2. Trimming removed 5 bases from V and 7 bases from J; junction bases left unmatched: 15. The length of the CDR3 is 16 residues. This CDR3 reads CASSPSSGTRRGTQYF. CDR3 sequence (DNA): TGTGCCAGCAGTCCGTCCTCCGGGACTAGACGCGGGACCCAGTACTTC.

V and J are TRBV18 and TRBJ2-1; D remains ambiguous. This CDR3 has 12 residues. Germline lookup yields CDR1 KGHSH and CDR2 LQKENI. Trimming took off 6 bases at V and 10 bases at J, with 13 bases between the two ends. CDR3 sequence: CASSPSGREQFF. The CDR3 DNA follows: TGTGCCAGCTCCCCTTCCGGGCGCGAGCAGTTCTTC. Together with reference TRBV18 and TRBJ2-1, the CDR3 gives the full variable domain: NAGVMQNPRHLVRRRGQEARLRCSPMKGHSHVYWYRQLPEEGLKFMVYLQKENIIDESGMPKERFSAEFPKEGPSILRIQQVVRGDSAAYFCASSPSGREQFFGPGTRLTVL.

This clonotype occurred a few times. V usage is TRBV6-2 or TRBV6-3 and J usage is TRBJ1-2; 7 nucleotides align to TRBD1. V lost 0 bases and J lost 6; bases outside the gene matches: 7. Per germline, CDR1 MNHEY and CDR2 SVGEGT. The CDR3 is made up of 15 amino acids. Here the CDR3 DNA reads TGTGCCAGCAGTTACTCGAGGTGGGACAGCGATGGCTACACCTTC. The encoded protein is CASSYSRWDSDGYTF.